Listed here are 27 T cell receptor beta chains from one sample, sequenced in a study of spatial heterogeneity in lung cancer. Documented time point: blood at routine non-recurrence follow-up after resection. The sequenced material consisted of unsorted whole RNA from tumor, nontumor lung or frozen PBMC. TCRdb processed the 5' RACE reads anew with MiXCR; each CDR3 protein has one entry. The sample yields some 54,000 distinct CDR3 sequences, less than 9.5% seen once. Here the sequenced sample was PBMCs, taken at follow-up. The receptors come from a female donor with early-stage non-small cell lung cancer.

This clonotype was detected only a few times. This chain connects TRBV18 to TRBJ1-1; the match to TRBD1 covers 7 bases. CDR1 and CDR2 from the germline V gene are KGHSH and LQKENI. V shed 1 base and J 0 bases; nucleotides not matched to a gene: 11. The CDR3 is made up of 18 amino acids. In DNA form, the CDR3 reads TGTGCCAGCTCACCACGATCACAGGGGCGTCCGATGAACACTGAAGCTTTCTTT. This encodes CASSPRSQGRPMNTEAFF. The variable domain in full, completed from reference TRBV18 and TRBJ1-1, reads NAGVMQNPRHLVRRRGQEARLRCSPMKGHSHVYWYRQLPEEGLKFMVYLQKENIIDESGMPKERFSAEFPKEGPSILRIQQVVRGDSAAYFCASSPRSQGRPMNTEAFFGQGTRLTVV.

V is TRBV10-3 and J is TRBJ2-1, with 12 bases lining up with TRBD2. Trimming removed 5 bases from V and 7 bases from J; junction bases left unmatched: 6. The CDR3 totals 15 residues. Germline V CDR1 and CDR2: ENHRY, SYGVKD. The CDR3 region is CAISPTSGRSNEQFF. Written as DNA, the CDR3 is TGTGCCATCAGTCCGACTAGCGGGAGAAGTAATGAGCAGTTCTTC.

Many counts were recorded for this clonotype. The chain has TRBV9 and TRBJ1-6, with a weak D call TRBD1 (5 bases). The V end lost 2 bases, the J end lost 7 bases, and 10 bases lay between the germline ends. This CDR3 has 14 amino acids. Looked up from germline, CDR1 is SGDLS and CDR2 is YYNGEE. CDR3: CASSVRGKNSPLHF. The CDR3 DNA reads as TGTGCCAGCAGCGTCCGGGGGAAAAATTCACCCCTCCACTTT. Variable domain in full (rest from reference TRBV9 and TRBJ1-6): DSGVTQTPKHLITATGQRVTLRCSPRSGDLSVYWYQQSLDQGLQFLIQYYNGEERAKGNILERFSAQQFPDLHSELNLSSLELGDSALYFCASSVRGKNSPLHFGNGTRLTVT.

Only a few counts were recorded for this clonotype. This sequence joins TRBV5-8 and TRBJ2-2, with D uncertain. V gave up 4 bases and J gave up 0 bases, with 16 bases separating them. The CDR3 sequence is 17 residues long. Germline assignment: CDR1 SGHTS and CDR2 YDEGEE. The CDR3 nucleotides read TGTGCCAGCAGCAAAGGGCACATCCCCGCGAACACCGGGGAGCTGTTTTTT. Encoded protein: CASSKGHIPANTGELFF.

About this clonotype itself: A much larger clone lies one base from this, so it may be a read error. This chain connects TRBV15 to TRBJ2-1; D possibly matches TRBD1 or TRBD2 (5 bases each). V lost 4 bases to trimming and J lost 9 bases, with 13 bases between them. Germline loops: CDR1 LNHNV, CDR2 YYDKDF (reference sequence). CDR3 length: 13 residues. This chain's CDR3 is CATSMRGLVEQFF. The DNA of the CDR3 is TGTGCCACCAGCATGAGGGGCCTCGTTGAGCAGTTCTTC.

The sample holds a few counts of this clonotype. The chain employs TRBV5-1 and TRBJ1-5; D not certain. The germline V gene has CDR1 SGHRS and CDR2 YFSETQ. The ends were cut back, 0 bases at V and 7 bases at J, with 8 bases in the middle. The CDR3 length is 13 residues. DNA of the CDR3: TGCGCCAGCAGCTTGGGTCCCCAACAGCCCCAGCATTTT. Amino acid sequence: CASSLGPQQPQHF.

This clonotype was seen many times. The V and J genes are TRBV4-3 and TRBJ2-1; 9 bases are shared with TRBD2. The CDR3 runs 16 residues. Per the germline V gene, CDR1 is LGHNA and CDR2 is YSLEER. The junction had 6 bases not matched to a gene; V was cut back by 0 bases and J by 6 bases. CDR3 loop: CASSQEKRGVRNEQFF. DNA of the CDR3: TGCGCCAGCAGCCAAGAAAAGCGGGGGGTCCGCAATGAGCAGTTCTTC.

This clonotype occurred many times. J is TRBJ2-5 and V is TRBV9, with D possibly TRBD2 on 7 matching bases. CDR3 length: 16 residues. Trimming took off 0 bases at V and 0 bases at J, with 12 bases between the two ends. The germline gives CDR1 SGDLS, CDR2 YYNGEE. DNA for the CDR3: TGTGCCAGCAGCGTAGGAGGGGGGGCCTACCAAGAGACCCAGTACTTC. Translated: CASSVGGGAYQETQYF.

This clonotype was counted at least ten times. The chain joins TRBV6-5 to TRBJ2-1, with 14 bases aligning to TRBD2. The CDR3 has 16 amino acids. Germline loops: CDR1 MNHEY, CDR2 SVGAGI. Trimming took 8 bases from V and 4 from J; bases not matched to a gene: 7. CDR3 region: CASLGTSGGKYNEQFF. The CDR3 coding sequence is TGTGCCAGCCTAGGGACTAGCGGGGGCAAATACAATGAGCAGTTCTTC.

For this clonotype: In this CDR3 the conserved last residue, phenylalanine or tryptophan, is missing, so a read error is likely. The chain has TRBV6-2 or TRBV6-3 and TRBJ2-3; D is undetermined. Trimming took 5 bases from V and 3 from J, leaving 3 bases between them. CDR1 is MNHEY, CDR2 SVGEGT, per germline. The CDR3 sequence is 11 residues long. CDR3: CASSTTDTQYL. CDR3 coding DNA: TGTGCCAGCAGTACAACAGATACGCAGTATCTT.

The rearrangement joins TRBV20-1 to TRBJ1-2; D possibly corresponds to TRBD1 (5 bases). With 0 bases removed from V and 4 bases from J, the gap between germline ends came to 12 bases. The CDR3 covers 14 residues. Germline CDR1 DFQATT, CDR2 SNEGSKA (reference sequence). The CDR3 region is CSARDAGRGYGYTF. CDR3 nucleotide sequence: TGCAGTGCTAGAGATGCAGGGAGGGGCTATGGCTACACCTTC.

This clonotype was counted at least ten times. The rearrangement links TRBV27 to TRBJ2-4; D ambiguous. The CDR3 extends over 14 amino acids. V dropped 3 bases and J dropped 1 base, with 7 bases sitting between them. Per germline, CDR1 MNHEY and CDR2 SMNVEV (reference sequence). The CDR3 nucleotides read TGTGCCAGCAGTTTTAATTCGGCCAAAAACATTCAGTACTTC. Encoded protein: CASSFNSAKNIQYF.

In its sample, this clonotype was seen many times. The chain couples TRBV27 to TRBJ2-2; 8 bases map to TRBD1. Germline loops: CDR1 MNHEY, CDR2 SMNVEV (reference sequence). This CDR3 contains 14 residues. Trimming removed 6 bases from V and 3 bases from J; junction bases left unmatched: 3. CDR3 region: CASRRQGYTGELFF. The CDR3 nucleotides read TGTGCCAGCAGGCGACAGGGGTACACCGGGGAGCTGTTTTTT.

This clonotype came up many times. The chain joins TRBV3-1 to TRBJ2-3, with 8 bases that match TRBD2. The germline gives CDR1 LGHDT, CDR2 YNNKEL (reference sequence). Losses at the gene ends were 0 bases for V and 6 bases for J; bases not matched to a gene: 5. The CDR3 is 15 residues long. In DNA, the CDR3 is TGTGCCAGCAGCCAAGATCCCAGCGGGGGTGATACGCAGTATTTT. Translated: CASSQDPSGGDTQYF.

The chain has TRBV11-2 and TRBJ1-2; D is unclear. Germline values: CDR1 SGHAT, CDR2 FQNNGV. The CDR3 extends over 15 amino acids. Trimming removed 0 bases at V and 0 bases at J, with 8 bases between. The CDR3 nucleotides read TGTGCCAGCAGCTTAGAAAGCTCCTCTAACTATGGCTACACCTTC. Translating it yields CASSLESSSNYGYTF.

This clonotype was detected only a few times. The V and J genes are TRBV25-1 and TRBJ1-3; no clear D gene. Germline CDR1 and CDR2: MGHDK and SYGVNS. CDR3 length equals 13 residues. V lost 11 bases to trimming and J lost 0 bases, with 11 bases between them. In DNA, the CDR3 is TGTGCCGGATGGACGGCCTCTGGAAACACCATATATTTT. Encoded protein: CAGWTASGNTIYF.

This clonotype has more than one count but fewer than ten. The chain carries TRBV30 and TRBJ1-3, with 7 nucleotides matching TRBD1. The CDR3 sequence is 13 residues long. The ends lost 3 bases at V and 2 bases at J; junction bases unmatched: 1. Germline V gene sequence: CDR1 GTSNPN, CDR2 SVGIG (reference sequence). CDR3 sequence reads: CAWRTGAGNTIYF. DNA of the CDR3: TGTGCCTGGAGAACAGGGGCTGGAAACACCATATATTTT.

This clonotype was seen ten or more times. The chain couples TRBV5-1 to TRBJ2-1, with 7 nucleotides matching TRBD1. Per germline, CDR1 SGHRS and CDR2 YFSETQ. The CDR3 runs 15 residues. Losses at the gene ends were 2 bases for V and 3 bases for J; bases not matched to a gene: 5. DNA of the CDR3: TGCGCCAGCAGCTTAACCGGGACAGACTACAATGAGCAGTTCTTC. Translating gives CASSLTGTDYNEQFF.

This clonotype has at least ten counts. V and J are TRBV5-1 and TRBJ2-3; TRBD2 agrees at 9 bases. CDR1 SGHRS and CDR2 YFSETQ come from the germline V gene. The CDR3 is made up of 15 amino acids. With 6 bases clipped from V and 5 bases from J, the junction kept 10 bases outside the gene matches. The DNA of the CDR3 is TGCGCCAGCACCTATCGCGGGGGGGCCATAGATACGCAGTATTTT. It codes for CASTYRGGAIDTQYF.

The rearrangement uses TRBV2 and TRBJ2-1, with TRBD2 matching over 9 bases. Germline V gene data show CDR1 as SNHLY and CDR2 as FYNNEI. V lost 6 bases to trimming and J lost 9 bases; unmatched junction nucleotides: 9. The CDR3 has 14 amino acids. The CDR3 region has the DNA TGTGCCAGCAGAGTTTTTCTAGCGGGGAGTGAGCAGTTCTTC. It translates to CASRVFLAGSEQFF.

Ten or more counts support this clonotype. V and J are TRBV5-1 and TRBJ2-5; TRBD1 matches 9 bases. CDR1 and CDR2 (germline): SGHRS, YFSETQ. J lost 1 base, V lost 2 bases, and 6 bases had no gene match. The CDR3 is made up of 16 amino acids. This chain's CDR3 is CASSFSAGQGQETQYF. CDR3 bases: TGCGCCAGCAGCTTCTCCGCGGGACAGGGCCAAGAGACCCAGTACTTC.

Details on this clonotype: The limits of the CDR3 on the DNA are not certain, so only TCRdb's listed CDR3 is given. The chain has TRBV7-5 and TRBJ2-7; the D call in the table, TRBD1, was not verified against the DNA. TRBV7-5 is marked as a pseudogene. The CDR3 spans 21 residues, counting both ends. CDR3 sequence reads: CISVPEALRTPGQLPTYEQYF.

V gene TRBV25-1 combines with J gene TRBJ2-7; 7 bases fit TRBD2. With 3 bases clipped from V and 2 bases from J, the junction kept 7 bases outside the gene matches. This CDR3 has 15 amino acids. Germline CDR1 and CDR2: MGHDK and SYGVNS. CDR3 protein: CASSEISGEAYEQYF. The CDR3 DNA sequence: TGTGCCAGCAGTGAGATCAGCGGGGAAGCCTACGAGCAGTACTTC.

J is TRBJ1-4 and V is TRBV4-1; no definite D call. This CDR3 spans 16 amino acids. V was cut by 1 base and J by 0 bases, with 9 bases left in between. Germline V lookup: CDR1 MGHRA, CDR2 YSYEKL. As DNA, the CDR3 is TGCGCCAGCAGCCAAGGGATGGGCGCAACTAATGAAAAACTGTTTTTT. Encoded protein: CASSQGMGATNEKLFF.

The chain employs TRBV5-1 and TRBJ2-1; 7 bases fit TRBD2. The germline CDR1 and CDR2 sequences are SGHRS and YFSETQ. Losses at the gene ends were 4 bases for V and 5 bases for J; bases not matched to a gene: 6. The CDR3 sequence is 14 residues long. The CDR3 bases are TGCGCCAGCAGCCAGGGACTACCTGACAATGAGCAGTTCTTC. This encodes CASSQGLPDNEQFF.

This clonotype was observed a handful of times. V and J are TRBV5-5 and TRBJ2-7, with 7 bases aligning to TRBD2. CDR3 length: 15 amino acids. Germline trimming cut 2 bases from V and 3 bases from J; bases unmatched to any gene: 8. CDR1 is SGHKS, CDR2 YYEKEE, per germline (reference sequence). The CDR3 protein is CASSFGGGRNYEQYF. CDR3 DNA sequence: TGTGCCAGCAGCTTCGGCGGGGGTCGGAACTACGAGCAGTACTTC.

This clonotype was detected ten times or more. This rearrangement joins TRBV18 to TRBJ1-1, with D possibly matching TRBD1 (6 bases). Trimming shortened V by 7 bases and J by 1 base, and 22 bases separated the two germline ends. Per germline, CDR1 KGHSH and CDR2 LQKENI. This CDR3 has 17 amino acids. CDR3 DNA sequence: TGTGCCAGCTACCCGGGGCAGGGGTCGCCCCAGAACACTGAAGCTTTCTTT. It encodes CASYPGQGSPQNTEAFF.